The T cell receptor (beta chain) described here comes from a study of blood T cell repertoires in COVID-19. Whole-study context: Italy, Spain and the United States were the sources of the convalescent and acute COVID-19 samples. PBMCs, B-cell-depleted T cells, or T cells provided the cDNA or gDNA that made up the material.

In the original workflow: It was from reference gene primer amplification that nucleated cell counts were estimated. Repertoires were generated with immunoSEQ multiplex PCR, while TCRdb's copy carries only in-frame clones and drops some. V and J calls and clone size are those listed in that table; D and trimming were worked out from the DNA. The data contain some 150,000 clones, around 90% of them seen just once; the ten biggest clones take up about 1.6%. CDR1 and CDR2 (germline): SGHAT, FQNNGV. The CDR3 is made up of 18 amino acids. The V and J ends lost 0 bases and 0 bases, in that order; junction bases with no gene match: 5.

This chain uses TRBV11-2 with TRBJ2-3; 11 bases fit TRBD2. What was sequenced was peripheral blood. This clonotype originated in a woman aged 55-70 years with acute or convalescent COVID-19. DNA for the CDR3: TGTGCCAGCAGCTTAGAGGTCTTAGCGGGGGGGAGCACAGATACGCAGTATTTT. It yields the protein CASSLEVLAGGSTDTQYF.